The clone carrying this T cell receptor (beta chain) was observed a handful of times. Its antigen is not identified. The data originate from a study of T cells and Merkel cell carcinoma outcomes. V was trimmed by 0 bases and J by 1 base, leaving 9 bases between them. CDR1 and CDR2 (germline): KGHSH, LQKENI. The CDR3 runs to 16 residues. Study-wide points: In Merkel cell carcinoma, repertoire and T-cell density reportedly predicted outcomes.

Data came from immunoSEQ multiplex PCR; TCRdb stores just in-frame clones and leaves some out. Of roughly 15,000 clones in the sample, around 90% are singletons; the top ten hold 2% to 2.5%. Sequenced input: tumor tissue from Merkel cell carcinoma. The clonotype comes from a human donor with Merkel cell carcinoma. The J gene is TRBJ2-2, the V gene TRBV18; D perhaps matches TRBD1 (5 bases). The CDR3: CASSPPAGLNTGELFF. The CDR3 DNA follows: TGTGCCAGCTCACCACCGGCAGGGTTGAACACCGGGGAGCTGTTTTTT.